The rows below give T cell receptor beta chains drawn from one sample of a study of T cells in Graves' hyperthyroidism and ophthalmopathy. TCRdb re-called the multiplex PCR reads with MiXCR, one entry per CDR3 protein. The table lists about 540,000 distinct CDR3 sequences, roughly 46% of them singletons. Sequencing input: peripheral blood or thyroid tissue (not recorded which). These receptors originate from a woman aged 18-29 years with Graves' hyperthyroidism. The conserved cysteine and the conserved F or W are not part of the CDR3 here. Each record gives: V gene, CDR3 length, J gene, CDR3 protein.

>TRBV10-3|10|TRBJ2-7
AISEGGYEQY
>TRBV10-3|14|TRBJ1-3
AISPARRLSGNTIY
>TRBV2|11|TRBJ1-1
ASSERTADEAF
>TRBV10-3|12|TRBJ1-1
AISWDRVGTEAF
>TRBV11-1|12|TRBJ2-7
ASSRSSGRYEQY
>TRBV7-9|12|TRBJ1-2
ASSHVRRVLGYT
>TRBV4-3|10|TRBJ1-4
ASSQTYEKLF
>TRBV25-1|16|TRBJ1-6
ASSLVFVGDSVDSPLH
>TRBV11-3|11|TRBJ2-5
ASSFGREETQY
>TRBV2|12|TRBJ1-1
ASRGGQGGTEAF
>TRBV4-3|11|TRBJ2-7
ASSQGGNGEQY
>TRBV10-3|11|TRBJ1-2
AISEPPSEGYT
>TRBV10-3|13|TRBJ1-5
AFSSRDRGNQPQH
>TRBV7-9|11|TRBJ1-1
ASSFDRDPEAF
>TRBV7-9|12|TRBJ1-3
ASRRQGDGNTIY
>TRBV6-1|12|TRBJ1-4
ASSTTGGVEKLF
>TRBV11-3|13|TRBJ1-1
ASSLSGGMNTEAF
>TRBV29-1|11|TRBJ1-2
SVGQEDSYGYT